The entry below gives a single T cell receptor (beta chain) sequence along with its context. This clone was counted a few times. The antigen this receptor binds is unknown. Base qualities are not at hand, and no much larger clone is one base apart. The intended sense of this specimen's time point label: about 11 months on ibrutinib. For TCR beta library preparation, 1.5 to 2 micrograms of genomic DNA was extracted from cryopreserved PBMCs. High-throughput TCR beta sequencing was performed on longitudinal blood samples from CLL patients receiving ibrutinib monotherapy. Patients were enrolled in a phase 2 open-label single-center ibrutinib monotherapy trial. These data belong to a study of cytotoxic CD8 clonotypes in ibrutinib-treated CLL (dated by TCRdb to about 2021). For the wider study: The cohort had over ten relapsed/refractory and roughly 14 treatment-naive patients; about 17 were IGHV unmutated. Patients were still on ibrutinib when every remission and progressive disease sample was collected. Response samples were obtained after a median of 12 months of treatment, with a range of about 6 to 36 months. Partial responses were observed in 24 patients and complete responses in 2; after a median follow-up of 68 months, remission was maintained in approximately 14 patients and progression was observed in approximately 12. Cryopreserved peripheral blood mononuclear cells were obtained before treatment, at response, and at either sustained remission or disease progression. Longitudinal samples were available for about 30% of the roughly 86 trial participants. Samples averaged roughly 280,000 productive templates and 90,000 to 95,000 productive rearrangements. The research as a whole found: An increase in clonality was observed at ibrutinib response, with clonality remaining stable during sustained remission and falling back toward baseline at progression. At baseline, clonality was higher than in age-matched healthy donors and showed a strong correlation with circulating CD8+ T-cell counts. Sampling times were not matched between patients in sustained remission and patients whose disease was progressing, and lymph node repertoires were not examined. Public clonotypes were rare and either shrank or stayed stable during treatment, and the rise in clonality at ibrutinib response reflected expansion of private clonotypes.

V was cut back by 0 bases and J by 7 bases, leaving a gap of 15 bases between them. From its cysteine to its phenylalanine, the CDR3 spans 15 amino acids. Of all the DNA, just the CDR3 is kept, 45 bases in frame from base 1. The germline V gene (reference sequence) gives CDR1 as LNHNV and CDR2 as YYDKDF. The goal of deep resolution MiSeq sequencing was a depth between 1 in 1 million and 1 in 200,000 T cells, and coverage averaged 10x per clonotype. TCR beta libraries were generated with the immunoSEQ hsTCRB Kit. The authors processed their data as follows. ImmunoSEQ Data Assistant and ImmunoSEQ Analyzer were used for data analysis, and V, D and J genes were assigned according to IMGT definitions. Clonality was computed as one minus normalized Shannon entropy of productive rearrangement frequencies, ranging from 0 to 1. Only overrepresented clonotypes making up at least 0.05% of each patient's repertoire were included in the public clonotype analysis. Repertoires from about a dozen age-matched healthy donors in immuneACCESS were used as clonality controls. Imported from immuneACCESS, the table was reduced by TCRdb to in-frame sequences with V and J called. These copies leave out some clones; in studies compared against another copy, an unresolved V gene accounts for under half, and the cause of the remainder is not known. Clone size and V and J calls were adopted from that table, with D and trimming inferred from the DNA. The sample yields 110,000 to 150,000 clones; about 80% were counted once. The ten largest make up around 30% of the sample.

Sequenced here: PBMCs, sampled after 12 months of ibrutinib treatment. The rearranged chain carries TRBV15 and TRBJ1-1; D gene: possibly TRBD1, on 6 matching bases. This clonotype was sampled from a human donor with chronic lymphocytic leukemia. CDR3 protein: CATSRERTVTGEAFF. The DNA is as follows: TGTGCCACCAGCAGAGAACGGACAGTAACCGGTGAAGCTTTCTTT.